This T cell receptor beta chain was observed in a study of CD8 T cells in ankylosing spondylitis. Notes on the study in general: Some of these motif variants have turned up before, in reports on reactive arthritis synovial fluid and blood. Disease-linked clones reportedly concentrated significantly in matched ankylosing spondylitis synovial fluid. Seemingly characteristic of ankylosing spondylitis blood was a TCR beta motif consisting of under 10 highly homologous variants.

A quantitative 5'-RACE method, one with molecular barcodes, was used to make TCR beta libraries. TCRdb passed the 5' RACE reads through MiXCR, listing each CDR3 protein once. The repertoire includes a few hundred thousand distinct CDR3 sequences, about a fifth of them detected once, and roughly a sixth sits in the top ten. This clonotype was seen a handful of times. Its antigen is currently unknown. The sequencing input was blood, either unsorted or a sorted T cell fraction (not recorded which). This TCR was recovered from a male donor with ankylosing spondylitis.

The CDR3 here is CASSDSLGDSPLHF. The CDR3 DNA is TGTGCCAGCAGTGACTCACTCGGTGATTCACCCCTCCACTTT. The V call is TRBV25-1, the J call TRBJ1-6, with D unresolved. CDR3 length: 14 residues. Germline V lookup: CDR1 MGHDK, CDR2 SYGVNS. The V end lost 3 bases, the J end lost 8 bases, and 11 bases lay between the germline ends.